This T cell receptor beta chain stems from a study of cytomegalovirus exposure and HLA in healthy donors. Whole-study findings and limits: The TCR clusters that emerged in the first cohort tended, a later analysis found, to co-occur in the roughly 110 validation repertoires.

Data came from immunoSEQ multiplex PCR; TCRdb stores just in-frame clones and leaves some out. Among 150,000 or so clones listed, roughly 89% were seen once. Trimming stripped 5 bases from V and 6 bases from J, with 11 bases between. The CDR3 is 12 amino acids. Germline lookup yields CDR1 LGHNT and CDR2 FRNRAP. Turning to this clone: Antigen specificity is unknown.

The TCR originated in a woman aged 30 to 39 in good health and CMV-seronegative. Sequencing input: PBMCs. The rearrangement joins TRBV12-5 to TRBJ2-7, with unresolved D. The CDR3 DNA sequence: TGTGCTAGTGGTCTACCTGGTGCCGAGCAGTACTTC. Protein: CASGLPGAEQYF.